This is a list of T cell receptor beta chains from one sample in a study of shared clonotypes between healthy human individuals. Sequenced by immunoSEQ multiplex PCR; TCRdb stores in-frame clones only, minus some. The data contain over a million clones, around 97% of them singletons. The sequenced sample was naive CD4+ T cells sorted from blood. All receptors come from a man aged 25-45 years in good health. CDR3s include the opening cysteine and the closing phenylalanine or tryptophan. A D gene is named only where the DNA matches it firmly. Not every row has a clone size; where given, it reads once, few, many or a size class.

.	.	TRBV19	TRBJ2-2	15	TGTGCCAGTAGGCAACAGCCCACGGACACCGGGGAGCTGTTTTTT	CASRQQPTDTGELFF
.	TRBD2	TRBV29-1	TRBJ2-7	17	TGCAGCGTTGGGAGGGAGACTAGCGGGCCGTCACGGTACGAGCAGTACTTC	CSVGRETSGPSRYEQYF
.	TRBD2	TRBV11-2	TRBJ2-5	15	TGTGCCAGCAGACCTATAGCGGGGAAACAAGAGACCCAGTACTTC	CASRPIAGKQETQYF
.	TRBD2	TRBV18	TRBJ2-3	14	TGTGCCAGCTCACGACTAGCGAGCACAGATACGCAGTATTTT	CASSRLASTDTQYF
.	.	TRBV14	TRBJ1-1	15	TGTGCCAGCAGCCAAGCGGCAGGGGCGGACACTGAAGCTTTCTTT	CASSQAAGADTEAFF
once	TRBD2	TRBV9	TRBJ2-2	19	TGTGCCAGCAGCGTAGAGGGGAGGACTAGTCTTTCGAACACCGGGGAGCTGTTTTTT	CASSVEGRTSLSNTGELFF
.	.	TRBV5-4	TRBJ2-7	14	TGTGCCAGCAGCCGTCCGCAGGGGCCCTACGAGCAGTACTTC	CASSRPQGPYEQYF
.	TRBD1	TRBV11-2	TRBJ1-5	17	TGTGCCAGCAGCTTGGGACAGGACAACAGGAGCAATCAGCCCCAGCATTTT	CASSLGQDNRSNQPQHF
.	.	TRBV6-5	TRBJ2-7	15	TGTGCCAGCAGCCAGGTGGGCGGAATATCCTACGAGCAGTACTTC	CASSQVGGISYEQYF
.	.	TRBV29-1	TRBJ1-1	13	TGCAGCGTTGCCGAGCAAGTGAACACTGAAGCTTTCTTT	CSVAEQVNTEAFF